This is a list of T cell receptor beta chains from one sample in a study of CD8 T cells in Susac syndrome. MiXCR was run by TCRdb on the immunoSEQ multiplex PCR reads, yielding one entry per CDR3 protein. Seen here are roughly 180,000 distinct CDR3 sequences, roughly 94% observed once, and the top ten hold 0.085% to 0.1%. Material: CD4+ T cells from PBMCs. All receptors derive from a human donor with Susac syndrome. The CDR3 runs from the conserved cysteine through the conserved F or W. A D gene is named only where the DNA matches it firmly. Clone size is given for some rows only: seen once, a few or many times, or a class if the clone is expanded.

>TRBJ1-2|.|TRBV29-1|.
TGCAGCGTTGAAGCGAGGGAGGGAGCTTATGACTACACCTTC
CSVEAREGAYDYTF
>TRBJ2-5|.|TRBV9|once
TGTGCCAGCAGCGTATCTTCTCGGGGGTACCAAGAGACCCAGTACTTC
CASSVSSRGYQETQYF
>TRBJ2-7|.|TRBV30|.
TGTGCCTGGAGTGTACTCGGGGACGAGCAGTACTTC
CAWSVLGDEQYF
>TRBJ1-5|.|TRBV7-8|once
TGTGCCAGCAGCTTAGCGAACAGCCCGAGGGTGCCCCAGCATTTT
CASSLANSPRVPQHF
>TRBJ2-7|.|TRBV4-1|.
TGCGCCAGCAGCCAAGCTCCGGGGACCTACGAGCAGTACTTC
CASSQAPGTYEQYF
>TRBJ2-1|.|TRBV7-2|.
TGTGCCAGCAGCTCGCTTTCAGGGTACAATGAGCAGTTCTTC
CASSSLSGYNEQFF
>TRBJ1-5|TRBD1|TRBV18|.
TGTGCCAGCTCATCTGGACAGGGCATCACTTCACCCCAGCATTTT
CASSSGQGITSPQHF
>TRBJ1-1|.|TRBV5-1|.
TGCGCCAGCAGCTTGGAAGGGGGAAGCATGAACACTGAAGCTTTCTTT
CASSLEGGSMNTEAFF
>TRBJ1-5|.|TRBV6-4|.
TGTGCCAGTGCCCCCGAACAGGGACAGCCCCAGCATTTT
CASAPEQGQPQHF
>TRBJ2-3|.|TRBV30|.
TGTGCCTGGAGTTCGGGGGAGACGCAGTATTTT
CAWSSGETQYF
>TRBJ2-3|.|TRBV20-1|.
TGCACTCCCCAGGGGGACTACACAGATACGCAGTATTTT
CTPQGDYTDTQYF
>TRBJ2-7|.|TRBV28|.
TGTGCCAGCAGTTTGACGGGTATCTCCTACGAGCAGTACTTC
CASSLTGISYEQYF
>TRBJ1-5|.|TRBV20-1|.
TGCAGTGCTAGAGTTATTGGGGGCTTTAGCAATCAGCCCCAGCATTTT
CSARVIGGFSNQPQHF
>TRBJ1-1|TRBD1|TRBV30|.
TGTGCCTGGAGTCTCGGACAGGGAAAGCCGGAAGCTTTCTTT
CAWSLGQGKPEAFF
>TRBJ2-7|TRBD2|TRBV30|.
TGTGCCTGGAGTCTCCCCCGGACTAGCAATCCCTCCGAGCAGTACTTC
CAWSLPRTSNPSEQYF
>TRBJ2-1|.|TRBV6-6|few
TGTGCCAGCGGCCGGGACGGGTACAATGAGCAGTTCTTC
CASGRDGYNEQFF
>TRBJ2-3|.|TRBV13|.
TGTGCCAGCAGCCCCCTAGTAGCGGTAACTAGCACAGATACGCAGTATTTT
CASSPLVAVTSTDTQYF
>TRBJ1-6|.|TRBV7-9|.
TGTGCCAGCAGCTTACAGGGACTGAATTCACCCCTCCACTTT
CASSLQGLNSPLHF
>TRBJ2-2|TRBD1|TRBV11-1|.
TGTGCCAGCAGTAATCGAGGCAGGGGGCTTAACACCGGGGAGCTGTTTTTT
CASSNRGRGLNTGELFF
>TRBJ1-2|.|TRBV20-1|.
TGCAGTGCTAGAATGTTGGACTTCTATGGCTACACCTTC
CSARMLDFYGYTF
>TRBJ2-5|.|TRBV3-1|.
TGTGCCAGCAGCCAAGTACGGCAAGAGACCCAGTACTTC
CASSQVRQETQYF
>TRBJ2-3|TRBD2|TRBV20-1|once
TGCAGTGCTAGTGGGGGGGGAAGCACAGATACGCAGTATTTT
CSASGGGSTDTQYF
>TRBJ2-1|TRBD2|TRBV30|once
TGTGCCCACACCGGGGGGAGCGGGAGTTCCTACAATGAGCAGTTCTTC
CAHTGGSGSSYNEQFF
>TRBJ2-1|.|TRBV11-2|.
TGTGCCAGCAGCCCCCTTTCCAGGGTGGGTAATGAGCAGTTCTTC
CASSPLSRVGNEQFF
>TRBJ1-2|.|TRBV28|.
TGTGCCAGCTCACGCCGATCTCGGGCCAGGGGCTATGGCTACACCTTC
CASSRRSRARGYGYTF
>TRBJ1-2|.|TRBV25-1|.
TGTGCCAGCAGTGAATTCGGGGGGCTCAAGGGCAGCTACACCTTC
CASSEFGGLKGSYTF
>TRBJ2-3|.|TRBV13|.
TGTGCCAGCAGCTTAGGCCAAGGGGCGCTCCCGGCTACGCAGTATTTT
CASSLGQGALPATQYF
>TRBJ2-1|TRBD1|TRBV2|.
TGTGCCAGCAGTGCGGGACAGATCAATGAGCAGTTCTTC
CASSAGQINEQFF
>TRBJ2-1|TRBD1|TRBV19|.
TGTGCCAGTAGCAACACGGGACAGGGGGCGCGCAATGAGCAGTTCTTC
CASSNTGQGARNEQFF
>TRBJ2-7|.|TRBV30|once
TGTGCCTGGAGTGCGGGGATAAACGAGCAGTACTTC
CAWSAGINEQYF
>TRBJ1-2|.|TRBV15|.
TGTGCCACCAGCAGAGACCCGGGGCGGAACTATGGCTACACCTTC
CATSRDPGRNYGYTF
>TRBJ2-3|TRBD2|TRBV7-2|.
TGTGCCAGCAGCCCGGGAGGGCGAGGCTATGATATAGATACGCAGTATTTT
CASSPGGRGYDIDTQYF
>TRBJ2-3|TRBD2|TRBV28|.
TGTGCCAGCATCCCACTAGCGGGGGGCACAGATACGCAGTATTTT
CASIPLAGGTDTQYF
>TRBJ2-5|.|TRBV20-1|once
TGCAGTGCTAGAGATAGTAGCGGCTGGGAGACCCAGTACTTC
CSARDSSGWETQYF
>TRBJ2-5|TRBD2|TRBV28|.
TGTGCCAGCAGTTACGCGGGAGGTCAAGAGACCCAGTACTTC
CASSYAGGQETQYF
>TRBJ1-1|.|TRBV30|.
TGTGCCTCCATCCCCCAGAGGCACACTGAAGCTTTCTTT
CASIPQRHTEAFF